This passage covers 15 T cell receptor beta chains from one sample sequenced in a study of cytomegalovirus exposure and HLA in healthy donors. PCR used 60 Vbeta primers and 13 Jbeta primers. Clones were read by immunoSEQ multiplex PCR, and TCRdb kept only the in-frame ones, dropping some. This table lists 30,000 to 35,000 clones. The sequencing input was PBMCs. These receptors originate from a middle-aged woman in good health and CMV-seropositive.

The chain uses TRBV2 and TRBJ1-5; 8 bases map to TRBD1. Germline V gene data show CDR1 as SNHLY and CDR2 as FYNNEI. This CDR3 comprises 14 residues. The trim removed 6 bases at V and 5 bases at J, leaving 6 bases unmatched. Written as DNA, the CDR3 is TGTGCCAGCAGCCTCAGGGGGCGCGATCAGCCCCAGCATTTT. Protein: CASSLRGRDQPQHF.

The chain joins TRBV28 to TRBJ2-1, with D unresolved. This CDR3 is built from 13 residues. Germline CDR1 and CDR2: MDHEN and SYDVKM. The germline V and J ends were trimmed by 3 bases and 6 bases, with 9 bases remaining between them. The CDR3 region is CASSLVAPNEQFF. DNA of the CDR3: TGTGCCAGCAGTTTGGTGGCCCCCAATGAGCAGTTCTTC.

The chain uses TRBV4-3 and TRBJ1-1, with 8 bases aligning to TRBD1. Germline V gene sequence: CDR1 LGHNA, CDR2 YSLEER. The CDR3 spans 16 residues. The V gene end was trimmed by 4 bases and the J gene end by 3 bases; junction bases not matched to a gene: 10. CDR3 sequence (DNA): TGCGCCAGCAGCCGAAAGGTAGGACAGGGACACACTGAAGCTTTCTTT. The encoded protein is CASSRKVGQGHTEAFF.

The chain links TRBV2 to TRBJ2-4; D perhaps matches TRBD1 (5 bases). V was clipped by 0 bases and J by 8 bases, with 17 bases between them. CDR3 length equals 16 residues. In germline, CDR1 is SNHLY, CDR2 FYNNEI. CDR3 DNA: TGTGCCAGCAGTGAAGCGCTTCAGGGTAGTCGGGACATTCAGTACTTC. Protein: CASSEALQGSRDIQYF.

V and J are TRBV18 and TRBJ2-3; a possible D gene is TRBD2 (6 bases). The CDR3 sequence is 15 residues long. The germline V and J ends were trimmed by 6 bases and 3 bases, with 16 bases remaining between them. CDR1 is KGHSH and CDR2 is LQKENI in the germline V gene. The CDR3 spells CASSVGGSGTDTQYF. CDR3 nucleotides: TGTGCCAGCTCTGTTGGAGGGAGCGGTACAGATACGCAGTATTTT.

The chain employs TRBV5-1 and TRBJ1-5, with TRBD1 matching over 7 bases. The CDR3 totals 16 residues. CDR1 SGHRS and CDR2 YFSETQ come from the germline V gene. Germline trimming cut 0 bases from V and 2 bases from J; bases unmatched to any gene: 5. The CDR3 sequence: CASSLAPGQGNQPQHF. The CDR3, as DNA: TGCGCCAGCAGCTTGGCCCCTGGACAGGGCAATCAGCCCCAGCATTTT.

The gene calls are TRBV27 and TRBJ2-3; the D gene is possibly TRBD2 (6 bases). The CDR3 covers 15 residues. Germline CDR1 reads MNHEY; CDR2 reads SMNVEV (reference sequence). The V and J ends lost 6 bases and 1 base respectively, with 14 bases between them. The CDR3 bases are TGTGCCAGCAGCCGCGGAGTAGCGGGCACAGATACGCAGTATTTT. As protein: CASSRGVAGTDTQYF.

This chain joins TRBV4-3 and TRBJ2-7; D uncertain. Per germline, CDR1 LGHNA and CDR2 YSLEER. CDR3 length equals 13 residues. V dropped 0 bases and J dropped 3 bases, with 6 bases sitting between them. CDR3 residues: CASSQDRGYEQYF. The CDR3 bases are TGCGCCAGCAGCCAAGATCGCGGCTACGAGCAGTACTTC.

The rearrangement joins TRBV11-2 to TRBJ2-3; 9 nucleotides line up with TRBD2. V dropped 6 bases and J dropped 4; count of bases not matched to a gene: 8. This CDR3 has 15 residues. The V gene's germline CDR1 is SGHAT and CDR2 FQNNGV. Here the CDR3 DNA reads TGTGCCAGCAGTACTAGCGGGTCACGGGCAGATACGCAGTATTTT. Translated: CASSTSGSRADTQYF.

The CDR3 DNA follows: TGTGCCAGCAGCTCCGGGACTGAACTGTTTTTT. Translation: CASSSGTELFF. This rearrangement joins TRBV7-6 to TRBJ1-4; D perhaps matches TRBD1 (5 bases). The CDR3 has 11 residues. V lost 4 bases, J lost 12 bases, and 9 bases lay in between. Germline lookup yields CDR1 SGHVS and CDR2 FNYEAQ.

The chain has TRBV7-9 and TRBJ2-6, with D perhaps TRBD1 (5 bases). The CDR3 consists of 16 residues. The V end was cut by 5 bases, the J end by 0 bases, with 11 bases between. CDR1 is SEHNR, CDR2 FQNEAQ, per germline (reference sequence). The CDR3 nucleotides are TGTGCCAGCAGCCGGACCCAGGGCTCTGGGGCCAACGTCCTGACTTTC. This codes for CASSRTQGSGANVLTF.

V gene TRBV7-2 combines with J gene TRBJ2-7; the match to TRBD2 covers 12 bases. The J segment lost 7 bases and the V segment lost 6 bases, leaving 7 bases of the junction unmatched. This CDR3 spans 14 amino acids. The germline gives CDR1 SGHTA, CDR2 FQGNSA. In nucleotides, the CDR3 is TGTGCCAGCAGGCGGACTAGCGGGAATGCGGAGCAGTACTTC. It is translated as CASRRTSGNAEQYF.

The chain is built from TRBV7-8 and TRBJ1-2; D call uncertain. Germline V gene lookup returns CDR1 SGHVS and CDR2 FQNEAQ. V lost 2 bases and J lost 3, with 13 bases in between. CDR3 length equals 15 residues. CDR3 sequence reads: CASSLLERVDYGYTF. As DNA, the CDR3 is TGTGCCAGCAGCTTACTGGAGAGGGTAGACTATGGCTACACCTTC.

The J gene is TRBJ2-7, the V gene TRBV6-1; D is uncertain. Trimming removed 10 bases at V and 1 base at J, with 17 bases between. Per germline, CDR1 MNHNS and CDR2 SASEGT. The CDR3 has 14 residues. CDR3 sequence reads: CATKLDLTSYEQYF. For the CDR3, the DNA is TGTGCCACCAAATTAGATCTGACTTCCTACGAGCAGTACTTC.

Written as DNA, the CDR3 is TGTGCCAGCAGCCCCGGCTACGAGCAGTACTTC. Protein product: CASSPGYEQYF. The chain combines TRBV9 with TRBJ2-7; D ambiguous. Between the trimmed V and J ends, which lost 4 bases and 3 bases, there was a span of 5 bases. Per germline, CDR1 SGDLS and CDR2 YYNGEE. This CDR3 has 11 amino acids.